This TCR beta chain originates from a study of Tregs in tolerant kidney transplant recipients. The CDR3 runs to 17 residues. Trimming at V came to 5 bases and at J to 0 bases, leaving 6 bases not matched to a gene. The V gene's germline CDR1 is SEHNR and CDR2 FQNEAQ (reference sequence). The repertoire was sequenced with immunoSEQ multiplex PCR; TCRdb's copy has only in-frame clones and lacks some. This sample has around 85,000 clones, with less than 95% found just once. Sequencing used Tregs from blood, obtained before the transplant. This chain links TRBV7-9 with TRBJ2-7; 14 bases are a match to TRBD2. The source of this sequence is a human donor who received a combined kidney and bone marrow transplant. Here the CDR3 reads CASSPGTSGSLSYEQYF. CDR3 coding DNA: TGTGCCAGCAGCCCCGGGACTAGCGGGAGCCTCTCCTACGAGCAGTACTTC.